This entry describes one TCR beta chain. This sample was included in a study of OX40 agonist ivuxolimab in advanced cancers. About the study: Earlier treatment with anti-PD-1, anti-PD-L1 or anti-CTLA-4 was permitted, and less than 50% had received some.

TCRdb's table, derived via immunoSEQ multiplex PCR, lists solely in-frame clones and lacks some. In the table there are 15,000 to 20,000 clones, over 90% of which are singletons. The CDR3 loop spans 17 amino acids. The trim removed 4 bases at V and 4 bases at J, leaving 14 bases unmatched. The germline V gene encodes CDR1 SEHNR and CDR2 FQNEAQ (reference sequence). Sequenced material: CD4+ or CD8+ T cells sorted from blood, taken in a trial of the OX40 agonist ivuxolimab. The source is an adult with an advanced solid tumor such as melanoma, head and neck, liver or kidney cancer. The chain combines TRBV7-9 with TRBJ2-7, with 9 bases matching TRBD1. In DNA form, the CDR3 reads TGTGCCAGCAGCTCACCCAACCCGGGGACAGGGTCTTACGAGCAGTACTTC. The encoded protein is CASSSPNPGTGSYEQYF. The variable domain in full, with the rest retrieved from reference TRBV7-9 and TRBJ2-7, is DTGVSQNPRHKITKRGQNVTFRCDPISEHNRLYWYRQTLGQGPEFLTYFQNEAQLEKSRLLSDRFSAERPKGSFSTLEIQRTEQGDSAMYLCASSSPNPGTGSYEQYFGPGTRLTVT.